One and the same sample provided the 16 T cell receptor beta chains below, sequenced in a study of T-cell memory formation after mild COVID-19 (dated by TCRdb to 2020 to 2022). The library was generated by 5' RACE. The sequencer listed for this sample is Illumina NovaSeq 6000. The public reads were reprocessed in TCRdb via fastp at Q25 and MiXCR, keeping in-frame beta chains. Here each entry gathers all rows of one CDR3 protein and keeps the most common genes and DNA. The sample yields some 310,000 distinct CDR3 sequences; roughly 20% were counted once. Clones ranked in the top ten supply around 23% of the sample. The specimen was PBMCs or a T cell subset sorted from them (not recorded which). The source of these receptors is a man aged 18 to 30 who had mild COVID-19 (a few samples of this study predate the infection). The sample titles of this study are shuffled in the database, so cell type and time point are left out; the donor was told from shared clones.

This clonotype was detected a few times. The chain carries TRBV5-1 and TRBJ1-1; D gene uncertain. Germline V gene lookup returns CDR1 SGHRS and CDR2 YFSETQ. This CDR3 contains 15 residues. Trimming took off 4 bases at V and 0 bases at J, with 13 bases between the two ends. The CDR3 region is CASSPGRYMNTEAFF. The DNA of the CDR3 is TGCGCCAGCAGCCCCGGACGGTACATGAACACTGAAGCTTTCTTT.

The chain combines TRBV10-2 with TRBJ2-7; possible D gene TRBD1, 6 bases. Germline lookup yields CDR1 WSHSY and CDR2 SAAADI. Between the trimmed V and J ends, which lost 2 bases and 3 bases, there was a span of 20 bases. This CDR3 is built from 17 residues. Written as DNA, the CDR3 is TGCGCCAGCAGTGAGACGACCGGGACAAATGGAGGCTACGAGCAGTACTTC. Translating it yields CASSETTGTNGGYEQYF.

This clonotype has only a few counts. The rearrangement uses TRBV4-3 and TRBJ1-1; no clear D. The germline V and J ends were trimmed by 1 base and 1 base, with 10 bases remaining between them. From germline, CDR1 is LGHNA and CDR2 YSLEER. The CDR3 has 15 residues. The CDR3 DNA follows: TGCGCCAGCAGCCAAGCACTGGTGGGGAACACTGAAGCTTTCTTT. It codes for CASSQALVGNTEAFF.

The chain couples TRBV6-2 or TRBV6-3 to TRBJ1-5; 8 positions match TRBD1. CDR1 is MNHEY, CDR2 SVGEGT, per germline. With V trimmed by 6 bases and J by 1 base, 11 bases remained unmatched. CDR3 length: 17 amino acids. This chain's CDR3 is CASSPHRTGTSNQPQHF. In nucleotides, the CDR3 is TGTGCCAGCAGCCCACATCGGACAGGGACGAGCAATCAGCCCCAGCATTTT.

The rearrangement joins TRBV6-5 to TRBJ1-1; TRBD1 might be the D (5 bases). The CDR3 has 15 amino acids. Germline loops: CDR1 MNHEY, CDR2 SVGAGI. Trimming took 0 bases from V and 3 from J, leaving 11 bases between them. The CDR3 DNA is TGTGCCAGCAGTTACTCCTTTGGGGGGGACACTGAAGCTTTCTTT. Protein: CASSYSFGGDTEAFF.

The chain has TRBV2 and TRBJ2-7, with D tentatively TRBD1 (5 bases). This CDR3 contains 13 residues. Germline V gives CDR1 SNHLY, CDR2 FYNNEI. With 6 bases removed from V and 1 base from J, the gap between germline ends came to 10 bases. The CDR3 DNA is TGTGCCAGCAGGGTAGACAGTTCCTACGAGCAGTACTTC. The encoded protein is CASRVDSSYEQYF.

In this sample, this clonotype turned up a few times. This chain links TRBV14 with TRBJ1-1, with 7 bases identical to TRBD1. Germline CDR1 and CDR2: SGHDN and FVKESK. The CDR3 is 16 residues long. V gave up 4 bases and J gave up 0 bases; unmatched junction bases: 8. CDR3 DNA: TGTGCCAGCAGCCGATTATACAGGGGAATGAACACTGAAGCTTTCTTT. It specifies CASSRLYRGMNTEAFF.

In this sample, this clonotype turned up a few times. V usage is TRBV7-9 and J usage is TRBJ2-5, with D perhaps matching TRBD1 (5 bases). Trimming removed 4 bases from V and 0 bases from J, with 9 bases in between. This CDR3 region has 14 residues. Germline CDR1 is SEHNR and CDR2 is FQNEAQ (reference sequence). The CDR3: CASSSTENQETQYF. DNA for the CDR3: TGTGCCAGCAGCTCGACAGAAAACCAAGAGACCCAGTACTTC.

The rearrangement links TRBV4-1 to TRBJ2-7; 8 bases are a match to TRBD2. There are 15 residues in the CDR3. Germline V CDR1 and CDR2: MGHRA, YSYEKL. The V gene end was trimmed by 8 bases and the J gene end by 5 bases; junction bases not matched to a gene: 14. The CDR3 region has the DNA TGCGCCAGCGCTGGGGCGGCGGGGGGTAAGAACGAGCAGTACTTC. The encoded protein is CASAGAAGGKNEQYF.

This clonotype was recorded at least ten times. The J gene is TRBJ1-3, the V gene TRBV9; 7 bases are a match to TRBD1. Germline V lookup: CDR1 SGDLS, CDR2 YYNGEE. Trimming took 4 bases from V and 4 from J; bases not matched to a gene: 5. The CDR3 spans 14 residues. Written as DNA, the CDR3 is TGTGCCAGCAGCCCCCAGGGGGGGGGAAACACCATATATTTT. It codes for CASSPQGGGNTIYF.

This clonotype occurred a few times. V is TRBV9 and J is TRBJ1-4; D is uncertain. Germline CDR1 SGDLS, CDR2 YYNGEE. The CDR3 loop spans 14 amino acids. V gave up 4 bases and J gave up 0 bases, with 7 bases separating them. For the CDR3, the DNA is TGTGCCAGCAGCCCCCGTGCAACTAATGAAAAACTGTTTTTT. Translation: CASSPRATNEKLFF.

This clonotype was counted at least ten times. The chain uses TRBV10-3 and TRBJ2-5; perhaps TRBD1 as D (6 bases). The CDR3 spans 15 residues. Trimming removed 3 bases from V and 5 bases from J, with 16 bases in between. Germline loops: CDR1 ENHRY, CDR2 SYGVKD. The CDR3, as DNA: TGTGCCATCAGTGACCCCACAGGGTACGGGGAGACCCAGTACTTC. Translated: CAISDPTGYGETQYF.

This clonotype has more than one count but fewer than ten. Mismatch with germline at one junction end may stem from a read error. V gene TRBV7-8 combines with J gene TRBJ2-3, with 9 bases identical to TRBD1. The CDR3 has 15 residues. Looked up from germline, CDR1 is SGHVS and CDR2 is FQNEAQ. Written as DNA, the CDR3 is TGTGCTAGCAGCGTCCGACAGGGGGTCTTTGATACGCAGTATTTT. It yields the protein CASSVRQGVFDTQYF.

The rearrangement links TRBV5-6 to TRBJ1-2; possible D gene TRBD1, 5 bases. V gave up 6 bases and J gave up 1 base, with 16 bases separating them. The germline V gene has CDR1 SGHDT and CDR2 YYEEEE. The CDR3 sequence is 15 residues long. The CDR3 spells CASTNWGRGNYGYTF. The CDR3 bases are TGTGCCAGCACCAACTGGGGTAGGGGTAACTATGGCTACACCTTC.

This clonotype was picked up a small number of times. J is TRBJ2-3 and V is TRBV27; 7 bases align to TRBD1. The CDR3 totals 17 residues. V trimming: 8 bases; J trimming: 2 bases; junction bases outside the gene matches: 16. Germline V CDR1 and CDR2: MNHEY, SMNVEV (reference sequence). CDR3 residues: CASGAGTAPFPTDTQYF. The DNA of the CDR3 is TGTGCCAGCGGAGCCGGGACAGCTCCCTTTCCCACAGATACGCAGTATTTT.

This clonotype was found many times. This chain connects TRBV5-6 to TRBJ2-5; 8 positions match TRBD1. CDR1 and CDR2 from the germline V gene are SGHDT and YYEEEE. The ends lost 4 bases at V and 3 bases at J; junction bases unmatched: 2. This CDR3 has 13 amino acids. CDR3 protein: CASSLDREETQYF. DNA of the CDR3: TGTGCCAGCAGCCTGGACAGGGAAGAGACCCAGTACTTC.